The rows below give T cell receptor beta chains drawn from one sample of a study of shared clonotypes between healthy human individuals. The protocol was immunoSEQ multiplex PCR, while the TCRdb copy is restricted to in-frame clones and leaves out a portion. Counted here are 2 million or so clones, over 85% occurring once; the ten biggest clones make up 1.1%. Sample: naive CD8+ T cells sorted from blood. These receptors were taken from a man younger than 35 in good health. CDR3s include the opening cysteine and the closing phenylalanine or tryptophan. D genes are given only for firm matches. Not every row has a clone size; where given, it reads once, few, many or a size class.

DNA: TGTGCCAGCAGCGTCCGTCCGGACGAGCAGTACTTC
CDR3: CASSVRPDEQYF
J: TRBJ2-7
V: TRBV5-5
length: 12
D: .
size: .

DNA: TGTGCCTGGAGTGCCCCCGGGACAGGGTGGTATGAGCAGTTCTTC
CDR3: CAWSAPGTGWYEQFF
J: TRBJ2-1
V: TRBV30
length: 15
D: TRBD1
size: .

DNA: TGCAGCGTTGGAACCATCAACACAGATACGCAGTATTTT
CDR3: CSVGTINTDTQYF
J: TRBJ2-3
V: TRBV29-1
length: 13
D: .
size: .

DNA: TGTGCCAGCAGCCCACAGGGTAACTACGAGCAGTACTTC
CDR3: CASSPQGNYEQYF
J: TRBJ2-7
V: TRBV27
length: 13
D: .
size: .

DNA: TGTGCCAGCAGTTTATCTTTGGGGACAGGGAACACCGGGGAGCTGTTTTTT
CDR3: CASSLSLGTGNTGELFF
J: TRBJ2-2
V: TRBV27
length: 17
D: TRBD1
size: .

DNA: TGTGCCAGCAGCGTACAGGCCGGGACTAACGGTTACTACGAGCAGTACTTC
CDR3: CASSVQAGTNGYYEQYF
J: TRBJ2-7
V: TRBV9
length: 17
D: TRBD2
size: .

DNA: TGTGCCAGCAGCGTCCAGCGGGAGGGCCTCGATGAGCAGTTCTTC
CDR3: CASSVQREGLDEQFF
J: TRBJ2-1
V: TRBV9
length: 15
D: TRBD2
size: .

DNA: TGTGCCAGCAGTGACGGGGGGGAGCTGTTTTTT
CDR3: CASSDGGELFF
J: TRBJ2-2
V: TRBV25-1
length: 11
D: .
size: once

DNA: TGTGCCAGCAGTTATATGGGGGTCAAAGAGACCCAGTACTTC
CDR3: CASSYMGVKETQYF
J: TRBJ2-5
V: TRBV6-6
length: 14
D: .
size: .

DNA: TGTGCCAGCAGTGAAGATACGGGAGGGGAGTATAATTCACCCCTCCACTTT
CDR3: CASSEDTGGEYNSPLHF
J: TRBJ1-6
V: TRBV6-1
length: 17
D: .
size: .

DNA: TGTGCCAGCAGCTCGGTAGGACAGGGTATGAGTCAGCCCCAGCATTTT
CDR3: CASSSVGQGMSQPQHF
J: TRBJ1-5
V: TRBV7-9
length: 16
D: TRBD1
size: .

DNA: TGTGCCAGCAGCTTAGGATTAGTCTTTATGGGCACTGAAGCTTTCTTT
CDR3: CASSLGLVFMGTEAFF
J: TRBJ1-1
V: TRBV5-6
length: 16
D: .
size: .

DNA: TGTGCCAGCAGCTTGTCCCGGGACATGGAGACCCAGTACTTC
CDR3: CASSLSRDMETQYF
J: TRBJ2-5
V: TRBV7-2
length: 14
D: .
size: .

DNA: TGTGCCAGCAGTTTATTGCCGACAGGGGAACATACGCAGTATTTT
CDR3: CASSLLPTGEHTQYF
J: TRBJ2-3
V: TRBV27
length: 15
D: TRBD1
size: .

DNA: TGTGCCAGCAGCTTATCTACGGGGCAAGAGACCCAGTACTTC
CDR3: CASSLSTGQETQYF
J: TRBJ2-5
V: TRBV7-9
length: 14
D: .
size: .

DNA: TGTGCCAGCACCCCGGACAGGATGGTGCAGCCCCAGCATTTT
CDR3: CASTPDRMVQPQHF
J: TRBJ1-5
V: TRBV6-4
length: 14
D: TRBD1
size: few

DNA: TGTGCCAGTAGTATGGCGGACAGGGCGGACTACGAGCAGTACTTC
CDR3: CASSMADRADYEQYF
J: TRBJ2-7
V: TRBV19
length: 15
D: TRBD1
size: .

DNA: TGTGCCAGCAGCGCGAAAGACAGGACATGGTTCACAGATACGCAGTATTTT
CDR3: CASSAKDRTWFTDTQYF
J: TRBJ2-3
V: TRBV7-9
length: 17
D: .
size: .

DNA: TGTGCCAGCAGCCAGGGCGCAGCTAGGGGGCTCGCAGAGACCCAGTACTTC
CDR3: CASSQGAARGLAETQYF
J: TRBJ2-5
V: TRBV11-2
length: 17
D: TRBD1
size: .

DNA: TGCGCCAGCAGTGACGACCCTAATTCACCCCTCCACTTT
CDR3: CASSDDPNSPLHF
J: TRBJ1-6
V: TRBV10-2
length: 13
D: .
size: .

DNA: TGTGCCAGCAGTTTCCTCGGACAGGGGGTAAATCAGCCCCAGCATTTT
CDR3: CASSFLGQGVNQPQHF
J: TRBJ1-5
V: TRBV27
length: 16
D: TRBD1
size: .

DNA: TGCAGCGTTCCGGGGACGGACTCCTACGAGCAGTACTTC
CDR3: CSVPGTDSYEQYF
J: TRBJ2-7
V: TRBV29-1
length: 13
D: .
size: .

DNA: TGTGCCAGCAGCTTGGAACCGGAGGGGAATTCACCCCTCCACTTT
CDR3: CASSLEPEGNSPLHF
J: TRBJ1-6
V: TRBV5-6
length: 15
D: .
size: .

DNA: TGTGCCAGCACTCCTAGCGGGGACGGCTACGAGCAGTACTTC
CDR3: CASTPSGDGYEQYF
J: TRBJ2-7
V: TRBV27
length: 14
D: TRBD2
size: .

DNA: TGTGCCAGCAGTGATAGACAGGGAAACTATGGCTACACCTTC
CDR3: CASSDRQGNYGYTF
J: TRBJ1-2
V: TRBV6-1
length: 14
D: TRBD1
size: .

DNA: TGTGCCAGCAGCTTCGGACAGGGGAATGAAAAACTGTTTTTT
CDR3: CASSFGQGNEKLFF
J: TRBJ1-4
V: TRBV11-1
length: 14
D: TRBD1
size: once

DNA: TGTGCCAGCAGTTTCCTGGGACAGGGGAATTCACCCCTCCACTTT
CDR3: CASSFLGQGNSPLHF
J: TRBJ1-6
V: TRBV27
length: 15
D: TRBD1
size: once

DNA: TGCGCCAGCAGCTACAGGGTGTTCGAAGAGACCCAGTACTTC
CDR3: CASSYRVFEETQYF
J: TRBJ2-5
V: TRBV4-1
length: 14
D: .
size: .